What follows describes a single T cell receptor (beta chain). Antigen: not known. This specimen comes from a study of early T cells in non-severe SARS-CoV-2 infection. Study at large: Sequencing was performed on bulk RNA from unsorted whole blood, leaving chains unpaired.

Findings of the study overall: Missing private and CD4 specificities, VDJdb matching favored anti-spike CD8 responses.

CDR1 and CDR2 from the germline V gene are LGHDT and YNNKEL (reference sequence). The CDR3 runs 17 residues. V was trimmed by 1 base and J by 0 bases, leaving 10 bases between them. Tagging with unique molecular identifiers was applied to individual cDNA molecules. TCRdb recomputed calls from the 5' RACE reads with MiXCR, one row per CDR3 protein. The profile shows tens of thousands of distinct CDR3 sequences, about 12% of them singletons. This clonotype was sampled from an adult who was a healthcare worker with PCR-confirmed SARS-CoV-2 infection or an uninfected control (not recorded which). Sequenced sample: whole blood. The chain has TRBV3-1 and TRBJ2-6; perhaps TRBD2 as D (6 bases). In nucleotides, the CDR3 is TGTGCCAGCAGCCAAGCGGGACTGTACTCTGGGGCCAACGTCCTGACTTTC. Translation gives CASSQAGLYSGANVLTF.